This T cell receptor beta chain was obtained from a study of T cell responses to AZD1222 COVID-19 vaccine. Study findings and constraints: Clonal diversity may have been underestimated in mostly white British donors. Spike-specific TCR breadth and depth grew following two AZD1222 doses. Reportedly, nearly half of unique spike TCRs recognized epitopes outside B.1.351/B.1.1.7 mutations. With dominance at 160-218 and 743-854, vaccine-associated CD4 TCRs spanned spike.

Germline V lookup: CDR1 SGHKS, CDR2 YYEKEE (reference sequence). V gave up 0 bases and J gave up 5 bases, with 7 bases separating them. The CDR3 has 13 residues. Note on this clone: Its antigen is not known.

Assay: immunoSEQ multiplex PCR; the TCRdb copy retains only in-frame clones and omits some. The sample has approximately 140,000 clones; 94% are singletons. The V gene is TRBV5-5, the J gene TRBJ2-3; D possibly corresponds to TRBD2 (6 bases). Sequenced material: peripheral blood, taken on day 0 of AZD1222 vaccination. The sequence derives from an adult in good health. The CDR3 bases are TGTGCCAGCAGCTTGGCAGCGGGAGATACGCAGTATTTT. Protein product: CASSLAAGDTQYF.